The entry below describes one T cell receptor (beta chain). Its antigen is not identified. These data originate in a study of cytomegalovirus exposure and HLA in healthy donors. Findings and limits, study-wide: The study put roughly 160 TCR beta chains on its list as cytomegalovirus-associated.

Germline CDR1 is LNHNV and CDR2 is YYDKDF (reference sequence). This CDR3 contains 15 residues. Unmatched junction bases numbered 6, after V lost 2 bases and J lost 2 bases. The PCR ran on 60 Vbeta and 13 Jbeta primers. Source study methods: Roughly 11 million shared chains were among the roughly 78 million unique TCR beta chains that a later analysis counted. Sequencing was performed with immunoSEQ multiplex PCR; in TCRdb, only in-frame clones are kept and a portion is missing. V, J and clone size derive from that table, while D and trimming were established from the DNA sequence. The data contain roughly 150,000 clones, around 80% of them singletons.

The sequencing sample was made of PBMCs. The chain employs TRBV15 and TRBJ2-7; 7 positions match TRBD1. The sequence was collected from a man between 35 and 55 years old in good health and CMV-seronegative. For the CDR3, the DNA is TGTGCCACCAGCAGATTTGACAGGGCCGCCTACGAGCAGTACTTC. This gives the protein CATSRFDRAAYEQYF.